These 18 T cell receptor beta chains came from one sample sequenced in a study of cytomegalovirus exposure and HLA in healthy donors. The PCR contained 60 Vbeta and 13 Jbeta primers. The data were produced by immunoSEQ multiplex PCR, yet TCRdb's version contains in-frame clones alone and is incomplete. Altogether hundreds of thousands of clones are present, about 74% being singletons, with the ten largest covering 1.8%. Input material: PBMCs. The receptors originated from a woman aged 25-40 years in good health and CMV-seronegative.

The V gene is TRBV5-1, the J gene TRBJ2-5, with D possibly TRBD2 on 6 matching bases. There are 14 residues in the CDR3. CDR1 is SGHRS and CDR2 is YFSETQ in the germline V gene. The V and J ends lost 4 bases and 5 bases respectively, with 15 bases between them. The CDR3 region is CASSPLLARETQYF. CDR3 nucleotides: TGCGCCAGCAGCCCCCTCCTAGCGAGGGAGACCCAGTACTTC.

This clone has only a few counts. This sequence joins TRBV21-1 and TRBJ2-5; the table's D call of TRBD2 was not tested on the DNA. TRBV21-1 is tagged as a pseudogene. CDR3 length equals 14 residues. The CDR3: CASSSSGVWRTQYF. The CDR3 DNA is TGTGCCAGCAGCTCTAGCGGGGTATGGAGGACCCAGTACTTC.

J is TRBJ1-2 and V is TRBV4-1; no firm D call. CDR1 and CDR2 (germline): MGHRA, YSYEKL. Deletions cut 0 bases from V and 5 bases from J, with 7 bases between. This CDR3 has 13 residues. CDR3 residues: CASSQERGYGYTF. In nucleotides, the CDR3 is TGCGCCAGCAGCCAAGAACGAGGATATGGCTACACCTTC.

This CDR3 reads CASSLLAPSSYEQYF. In nucleotides, the CDR3 is TGTGCCAGCAGCCTCCTAGCGCCAAGCTCCTACGAGCAGTACTTC. The chain recombines TRBV5-8 with TRBJ2-7; tentative D call: TRBD2 (6 bases). The V gene's germline CDR1 is SGHTS and CDR2 YDEGEE. The V end was cut by 4 bases, the J end by 0 bases, with 14 bases between. The CDR3 totals 15 residues.

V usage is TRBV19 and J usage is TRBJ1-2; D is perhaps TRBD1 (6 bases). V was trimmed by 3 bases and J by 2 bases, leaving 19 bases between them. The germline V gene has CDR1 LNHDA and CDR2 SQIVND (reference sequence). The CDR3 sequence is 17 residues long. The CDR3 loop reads CASSMGILQGANYGYTF. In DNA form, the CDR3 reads TGTGCCAGTAGTATGGGGATTTTACAGGGTGCAAACTATGGCTACACCTTC.

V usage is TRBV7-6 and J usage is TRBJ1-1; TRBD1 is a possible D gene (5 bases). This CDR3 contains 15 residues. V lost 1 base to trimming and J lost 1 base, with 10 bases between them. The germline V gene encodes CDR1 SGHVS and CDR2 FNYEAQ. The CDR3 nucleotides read TGTGCCAGCAGCTTAGTGATCGGGGGGAACACTGAAGCTTTCTTT. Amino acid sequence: CASSLVIGGNTEAFF.

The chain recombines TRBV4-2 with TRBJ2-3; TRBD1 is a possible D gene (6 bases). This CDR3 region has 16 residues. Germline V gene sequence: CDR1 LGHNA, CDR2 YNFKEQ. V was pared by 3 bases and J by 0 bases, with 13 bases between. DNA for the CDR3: TGTGCCAGCAGCCATCTACCCGGGACAAGCACAGATACGCAGTATTTT. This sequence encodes CASSHLPGTSTDTQYF.

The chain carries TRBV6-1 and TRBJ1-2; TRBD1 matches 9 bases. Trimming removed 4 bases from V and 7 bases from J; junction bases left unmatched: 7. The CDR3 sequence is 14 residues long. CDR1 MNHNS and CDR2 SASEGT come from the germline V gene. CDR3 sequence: CASSGWTGVGGYTF. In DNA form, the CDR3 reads TGTGCCAGCAGTGGTTGGACAGGGGTAGGTGGCTACACCTTC.

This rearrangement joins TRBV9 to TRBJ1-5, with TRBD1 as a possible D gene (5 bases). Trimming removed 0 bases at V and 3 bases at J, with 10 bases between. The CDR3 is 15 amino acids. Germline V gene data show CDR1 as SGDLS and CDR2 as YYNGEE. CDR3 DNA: TGTGCCAGCAGCGTAGAAGGGGATGCCAATCAGCCCCAGCATTTT. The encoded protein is CASSVEGDANQPQHF. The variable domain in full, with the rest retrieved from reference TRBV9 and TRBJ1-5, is DSGVTQTPKHLITATGQRVTLRCSPRSGDLSVYWYQQSLDQGLQFLIQYYNGEERAKGNILERFSAQQFPDLHSELNLSSLELGDSALYFCASSVEGDANQPQHFGDGTRLSIL.

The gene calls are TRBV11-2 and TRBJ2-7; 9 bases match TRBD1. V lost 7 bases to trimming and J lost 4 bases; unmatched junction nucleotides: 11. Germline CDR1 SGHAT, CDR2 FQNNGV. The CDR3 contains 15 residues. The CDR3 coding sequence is TGTGCCAGCAACCCACTGGACAGGGGAGGGTACGAGCAGTACTTC. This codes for CASNPLDRGGYEQYF. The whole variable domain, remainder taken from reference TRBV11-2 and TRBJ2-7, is EAGVAQSPRYKIIEKRQSVAFWCNPISGHATLYWYQQILGQGPKLLIQFQNNGVVDDSQLPKDRFSAERLKGVDSTLKIQPAKLEDSAVYLCASNPLDRGGYEQYFGPGTRLTVT.

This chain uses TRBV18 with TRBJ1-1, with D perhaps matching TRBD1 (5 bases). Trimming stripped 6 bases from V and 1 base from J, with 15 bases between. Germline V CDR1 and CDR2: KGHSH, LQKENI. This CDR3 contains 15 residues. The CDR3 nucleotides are TGTGCCAGCTCCCGCGGGGGGACGGAGAACACTGAAGCTTTCTTT. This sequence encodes CASSRGGTENTEAFF.

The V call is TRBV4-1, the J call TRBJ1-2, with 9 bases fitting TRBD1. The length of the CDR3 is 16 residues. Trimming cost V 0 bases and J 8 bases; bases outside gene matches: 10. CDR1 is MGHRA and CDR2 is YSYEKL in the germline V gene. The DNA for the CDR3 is TGCGCCAGCAGCCAAGAAAAATACGACAGGGGGAACGGCTACACCTTC. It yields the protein CASSQEKYDRGNGYTF.

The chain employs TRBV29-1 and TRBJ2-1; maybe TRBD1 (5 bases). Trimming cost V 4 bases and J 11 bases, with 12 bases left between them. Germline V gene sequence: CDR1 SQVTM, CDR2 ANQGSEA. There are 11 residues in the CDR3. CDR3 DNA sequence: TGCAGCGTTGGTGGGGCTAACCAGCAGTTCTTC. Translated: CSVGGANQQFF.

CDR3 loop: CASSEVYGGSYNEQFF. In DNA form, the CDR3 reads TGTGCCAGCAGTGAAGTTTACGGAGGCTCCTACAATGAGCAGTTCTTC. The chain uses TRBV6-1 and TRBJ2-1; possibly TRBD2 for D (5 bases). This CDR3 has 16 amino acids. Trimming shortened V by 1 base and J by 0 bases, and 10 bases separated the two germline ends. Per the germline V gene, CDR1 is MNHNS and CDR2 is SASEGT.

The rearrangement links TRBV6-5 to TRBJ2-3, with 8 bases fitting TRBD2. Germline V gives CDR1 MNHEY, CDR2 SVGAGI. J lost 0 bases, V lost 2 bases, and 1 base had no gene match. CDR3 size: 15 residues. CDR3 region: CASSYRGGSTDTQYF. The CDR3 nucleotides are TGTGCCAGCAGTTACCGGGGGGGGAGCACAGATACGCAGTATTTT.

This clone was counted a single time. The chain's CDR3 is CASRGIDRSTEAFF. CDR3 DNA: TGTGCCAGCAGAGGGATAGACAGGTCCACTGAAGCTTTCTTT. The chain links TRBV2 to TRBJ1-1; a possible D gene is TRBD1 (6 bases). This CDR3 has 14 residues. The V gene's germline CDR1 is SNHLY and CDR2 FYNNEI. V lost 6 bases, J lost 4 bases, and 15 bases lay in between.

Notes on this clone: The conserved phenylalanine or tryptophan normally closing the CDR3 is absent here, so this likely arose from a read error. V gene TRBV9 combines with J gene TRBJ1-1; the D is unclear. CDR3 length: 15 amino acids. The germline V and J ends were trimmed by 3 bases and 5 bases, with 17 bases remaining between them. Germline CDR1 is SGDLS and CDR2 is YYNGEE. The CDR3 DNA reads TGTGCCAGCAGCGCCCTAGCGGCCTCTGTTACTGAAGCTTTCTTG. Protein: CASSALAASVTEAFL.

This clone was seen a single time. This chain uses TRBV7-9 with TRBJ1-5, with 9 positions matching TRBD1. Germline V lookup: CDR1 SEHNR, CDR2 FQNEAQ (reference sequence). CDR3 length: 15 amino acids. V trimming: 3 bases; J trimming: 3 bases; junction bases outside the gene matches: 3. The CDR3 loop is CASSLGQGFNQPQHF. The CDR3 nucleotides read TGTGCCAGCAGCTTGGGACAGGGCTTCAATCAGCCCCAGCATTTT.